Following are 30 T cell receptor beta chains from one sample sequenced in a study of T cells in Graves' hyperthyroidism and ophthalmopathy. Amplified regions were TCR beta CDR3 sequences from RNA transcripts. The HTBI set primed first-round TCR CDR3 RT-PCR. MiXCR was run by TCRdb on the multiplex PCR reads, yielding one entry per CDR3 protein. The sample includes a few hundred thousand distinct CDR3 sequences, less than 25% seen only once; the top ten take about 30%. Sequences were obtained from blood. These receptors came from a man younger than 35 with Graves' hyperthyroidism.

This clonotype was seen at least ten times. The chain couples TRBV6-1 to TRBJ2-2; D tentatively reads TRBD1 or TRBD2 (6 bases each). Trimming took off 10 bases at V and 3 bases at J, with 12 bases between the two ends. The germline V gene encodes CDR1 MNHNS and CDR2 SASEGT. The CDR3 loop spans 13 amino acids. The DNA of the CDR3 is TGTGCCACCTGGGGGGCATACACCGGGGAGCTGTTTTTT. Translating gives CATWGAYTGELFF.

In its sample, this clonotype was seen many times. The rearrangement links TRBV9 to TRBJ1-1, with a weak D call TRBD1 (6 bases). V lost 0 bases and J lost 3, with 18 bases in between. CDR3 size: 17 residues. Germline V gene data show CDR1 as SGDLS and CDR2 as YYNGEE. CDR3 sequence reads: CASSVEGGAIFDTEAFF. In DNA form, the CDR3 reads TGTGCCAGCAGCGTAGAGGGGGGGGCTATTTTCGACACTGAAGCTTTCTTT.

The chain has TRBV19 and TRBJ1-1; D not certain. V dropped 5 bases and J dropped 0 bases, with 10 bases sitting between them. The CDR3 contains 14 residues. Germline-derived CDR1 and CDR2 are LNHDA and SQIVND (reference sequence). In DNA form, the CDR3 reads TGTGCCAGTAGTCCCCGCGCTATGAACACTGAAGCTTTCTTT. Protein product: CASSPRAMNTEAFF.

This clonotype was recorded at least ten times. This chain links TRBV6-2 or TRBV6-3 with TRBJ1-1; D is undetermined. CDR3 length equals 15 residues. V was cut by 4 bases and J by 3 bases, with 15 bases left in between. From germline, CDR1 is MNHEY and CDR2 SVGEGT. CDR3 residues: CASSLGFGQDTEAFF. In nucleotides, the CDR3 is TGTGCCAGCAGTTTAGGTTTCGGGCAAGACACTGAAGCTTTCTTT.

This clonotype has only a few counts. The chain uses TRBV19 and TRBJ2-4; the match to TRBD2 covers 15 bases. The CDR3 totals 14 residues. V trimming: 9 bases; J trimming: 7 bases; junction bases outside the gene matches: 4. Germline V lookup: CDR1 LNHDA, CDR2 SQIVND (reference sequence). CDR3 sequence reads: CASGTSGGRNIQYF. CDR3 nucleotides: TGTGCCAGCGGGACTAGCGGGGGGCGGAACATTCAGTACTTC.

This clonotype showed up many times. V is TRBV2 and J is TRBJ1-5; TRBD1 matches 7 bases. V shed 6 bases, J shed 5 bases, and the junction held 7 bases outside the gene matches. Germline CDR1 SNHLY, CDR2 FYNNEI. This CDR3 has 14 residues. Here the CDR3 DNA reads TGTGCCAGCAGCTCTGACAGGGTCGATCAGCCCCAGCATTTT. The encoded protein is CASSSDRVDQPQHF. Full variable domain (outside the CDR3, taken from reference TRBV2 and TRBJ1-5): EPEVTQTPSHQVTQMGQEVILRCVPISNHLYFYWYRQILGQKVEFLVSFYNNEISEKSEIFDDQFSVERPDGSNFTLKIRSTKLEDSAMYFCASSSDRVDQPQHFGDGTRLSIL.

This clonotype was detected ten times or more. V is TRBV10-3 and J is TRBJ2-7, with TRBD1 as a possible D gene (5 bases). The CDR3 loop spans 13 amino acids. Trimming cost V 10 bases and J 5 bases, with 18 bases left between them. CDR1 is ENHRY and CDR2 is SYGVKD in the germline V gene. CDR3 nucleotide sequence: TGTGCCACCCAGGGTCCGGGTGGACACGAGCAGTACTTC. Translating it yields CATQGPGGHEQYF.

The J gene is TRBJ2-7, the V gene TRBV6-1, with a tentative D call TRBD2 (5 bases). This CDR3 has 13 residues. Germline CDR1 reads MNHNS; CDR2 reads SASEGT. The V end was cut by 4 bases, the J end by 4 bases, with 11 bases between. DNA for the CDR3: TGTGCCAGCAGTGTCGAGGACTTATACGAGCAGTACTTC. This translates into CASSVEDLYEQYF.

This clonotype was recorded at least ten times. This chain uses TRBV30 with TRBJ2-5; no firm D call. The CDR3 has 12 amino acids. Trimming took 2 bases from V and 5 from J, leaving 9 bases between them. In germline, CDR1 is GTSNPN, CDR2 SVGIG (reference sequence). The CDR3 nucleotides are TGTGCCTGGAGTCCAGAGTGGGAGACCCAGTACTTC. This sequence encodes CAWSPEWETQYF. The variable domain in full, with the rest retrieved from reference TRBV30 and TRBJ2-5, is SQTIHQWPATLVQPVGSPLSLECTVEGTSNPNLYWYRQAAGRGLQLLFYSVGIGQISSEVPQNLSASRPQDRQFILSSKKLLLSDSGFYLCAWSPEWETQYFGPGTRLLVL.

This clonotype has a handful of counts. The V gene is TRBV19, the J gene TRBJ2-7; D may match TRBD1 or TRBD2 (5 bases each). From germline, CDR1 is LNHDA and CDR2 SQIVND (reference sequence). V was clipped by 8 bases and J by 3 bases, with 20 bases between them. The CDR3 contains 15 residues. CDR3 amino acids: CASGAGASGDYEQYF. CDR3 nucleotides: TGTGCCAGTGGAGCTGGGGCCTCCGGGGACTACGAGCAGTACTTC.

This clonotype came up many times. The J gene is TRBJ1-2, the V gene TRBV28; the D gene is possibly TRBD1 (6 bases). V shed 6 bases and J shed 4 bases, with 12 bases lying between them. CDR3 length: 13 amino acids. Germline V gene sequence: CDR1 MDHEN, CDR2 SYDVKM. CDR3 sequence: CASRWTEPYGYTF. The CDR3, as DNA: TGTGCCAGCAGGTGGACAGAGCCCTATGGCTACACCTTC.

This clonotype was observed at least ten times. This chain joins TRBV2 and TRBJ1-1; D gene unclear. The CDR3 is 13 residues long. CDR1 is SNHLY and CDR2 is FYNNEI in the germline V gene. Trimming pared 3 bases from V and 1 base from J, leaving 6 bases between. The CDR3 sequence is CASSDMRNTEAFF. In DNA, the CDR3 is TGTGCCAGCAGTGATATGAGGAACACTGAAGCTTTCTTT.

A few counts support this clonotype. This chain connects TRBV30 to TRBJ1-5, with 7 bases identical to TRBD1. This CDR3 region has 14 residues. With 1 base clipped from V and 2 bases from J, the junction kept 2 bases outside the gene matches. Germline-derived CDR1 and CDR2 are GTSNPN and SVGIG (reference sequence). CDR3 in amino acids: CAWSAGQRNQPQHF. CDR3 nucleotide sequence: TGTGCCTGGAGTGCGGGACAGCGCAATCAGCCCCAGCATTTT.

This clonotype was seen at least ten times. This chain links TRBV11-2 with TRBJ2-5, with TRBD2 matching over 14 bases. With 5 bases clipped from V and 5 bases from J, the junction kept 7 bases outside the gene matches. The germline V gene has CDR1 SGHAT and CDR2 FQNNGV. The CDR3 has 16 residues. CDR3 in amino acids: CASSHGLAGGWETQYF. The CDR3 DNA sequence: TGTGCCAGCAGCCATGGACTAGCGGGGGGTTGGGAGACCCAGTACTTC.

The rearrangement joins TRBV19 to TRBJ2-6, with D tentatively TRBD1 or TRBD2 (5 bases each). V was trimmed by 1 base and J by 4 bases, leaving 8 bases between them. Germline V gene sequence: CDR1 LNHDA, CDR2 SQIVND (reference sequence). CDR3 length: 15 residues. CDR3 amino acids: CASSIAGTGANVLTF. CDR3 bases: TGTGCCAGTAGTATAGCAGGGACCGGGGCCAACGTCCTGACTTTC. Using reference TRBV19 and TRBJ2-6 for the parts outside the CDR3, the full variable domain is DGGITQSPKYLFRKEGQNVTLSCEQNLNHDAMYWYRQDPGQGLRLIYYSQIVNDFQKGDIAEGYSVSREKKESFPLTVTSAQKNPTAFYLCASSIAGTGANVLTFGAGSRLTVL.

The CDR3 DNA reads as TGTGCCAGCAGTTTGGGGACAGGCGAGGGCTACGAGCAGTACTTC. It encodes CASSLGTGEGYEQYF. The J gene is TRBJ2-7, the V gene TRBV28; 8 bases map to TRBD1. Germline V CDR1 and CDR2: MDHEN, SYDVKM. Trimming removed 3 bases from V and 3 bases from J; junction bases left unmatched: 7. CDR3 length equals 15 residues.

This clonotype was detected many times. This chain connects TRBV27 to TRBJ1-5; TRBD1 might be the D (6 bases). This CDR3 comprises 13 residues. V was trimmed by 8 bases and J by 4 bases, leaving 12 bases between them. Per the germline V gene, CDR1 is MNHEY and CDR2 is SMNVEV (reference sequence). CDR3 sequence: CASGRGRNQPQHF. The DNA for the CDR3 is TGTGCCAGCGGGCGGGGGCGGAATCAGCCCCAGCATTTT.

The J gene is TRBJ2-5, the V gene TRBV4-1, with 8 bases matching TRBD1. Germline trimming cut 2 bases from V and 1 base from J; bases unmatched to any gene: 12. In germline, CDR1 is MGHRA, CDR2 YSYEKL. This CDR3 comprises 18 residues. The CDR3 sequence is CASSQHSLQGGTQETQYF. DNA for the CDR3: TGCGCCAGCAGCCAACATTCTCTACAGGGGGGCACCCAAGAGACCCAGTACTTC.

In its sample, this clonotype was seen a few times. The chain has TRBV5-1 and TRBJ2-5; 7 bases match TRBD1. CDR1 and CDR2 from the germline V gene are SGHRS and YFSETQ. Trimming cost V 4 bases and J 0 bases; bases outside gene matches: 6. This CDR3 comprises 15 residues. The CDR3 reads CASSMRQGNQETQYF. In DNA, the CDR3 is TGCGCCAGCAGCATGCGACAGGGTAACCAAGAGACCCAGTACTTC. Full variable domain (outside the CDR3, taken from reference TRBV5-1 and TRBJ2-5): KAGVTQTPRYLIKTRGQQVTLSCSPISGHRSVSWYQQTPGQGLQFLFEYFSETQRNKGNFPGRFSGRQFSNSRSEMNVSTLELGDSALYLCASSMRQGNQETQYFGPGTRLLVL.

This clonotype has ten or more counts. V gene TRBV28 combines with J gene TRBJ1-5, with TRBD1 as a possible D gene (5 bases). V shed 7 bases and J shed 2 bases, with 12 bases lying between them. Germline CDR1 is MDHEN and CDR2 is SYDVKM. The CDR3 sequence is 14 residues long. The CDR3 reads CASIPRGGNQPQHF. CDR3 in DNA: TGTGCCAGCATTCCTAGGGGTGGCAATCAGCCCCAGCATTTT.

This clonotype is a singleton in its sample. The CDR3 DNA reads TGTGCCAGCGGACAGGGATTACCTGAAGCTTTCTTT. Translating gives CASGQGLPEAFF. This rearrangement joins TRBV6-1 to TRBJ1-1; TRBD1 aligns across 8 bases. The germline V gene encodes CDR1 MNHNS and CDR2 SASEGT. The junction had 5 bases not matched to a gene; V was cut back by 8 bases and J by 6 bases. This CDR3 spans 12 amino acids.

This clonotype was seen at least ten times. The chain recombines TRBV19 with TRBJ1-1, with D perhaps matching TRBD1 (5 bases). Germline V gives CDR1 LNHDA, CDR2 SQIVND (reference sequence). V lost 5 bases and J lost 7, with 11 bases in between. The CDR3 has 12 residues. CDR3 region: CASSGLGGEAFF. The DNA for the CDR3 is TGTGCCAGTAGTGGCCTTGGGGGTGAAGCTTTCTTT.

This clonotype was seen at least ten times. The V and J genes are TRBV5-1 and TRBJ2-7; the match to TRBD2 covers 11 bases. CDR3 length: 16 residues. The germline V gene has CDR1 SGHRS and CDR2 YFSETQ. The V segment lost 4 bases and the J segment 4 bases; nucleotides outside the gene matches: 10. CDR3 sequence reads: CASSLLSSGGPYEQYF. In DNA, the CDR3 is TGCGCCAGCAGCCTATTATCTAGCGGGGGGCCGTACGAGCAGTACTTC.

This clonotype has ten or more counts. The chain combines TRBV5-1 with TRBJ1-1; tentative D call: TRBD1 (5 bases). Germline V gene sequence: CDR1 SGHRS, CDR2 YFSETQ. V lost 0 bases and J 2 bases, leaving 11 bases between the germline ends. This CDR3 region has 15 residues. The CDR3 nucleotides read TGCGCCAGCAGCTTGGTCGGGACGGCAAACACTGAAGCTTTCTTT. Translated, it gives CASSLVGTANTEAFF. The full variable domain, its missing parts supplied by reference TRBV5-1 and TRBJ1-1, is KAGVTQTPRYLIKTRGQQVTLSCSPISGHRSVSWYQQTPGQGLQFLFEYFSETQRNKGNFPGRFSGRQFSNSRSEMNVSTLELGDSALYLCASSLVGTANTEAFFGQGTRLTVV.

This clonotype was found many times. The chain joins TRBV2 to TRBJ1-1; D is unclear. Trimming took 3 bases from V and 1 from J, leaving 9 bases between them. This CDR3 spans 14 amino acids. Germline V gene sequence: CDR1 SNHLY, CDR2 FYNNEI. For the CDR3, the DNA is TGTGCCAGCAGTGAGAGATGGTCGAACACTGAAGCTTTCTTT. Encoded protein: CASSERWSNTEAFF.

This clonotype was seen ten or more times. The rearrangement joins TRBV11-3 to TRBJ2-7; TRBD1 aligns across 9 bases. With V trimmed by 0 bases and J by 2 bases, 2 bases remained unmatched. CDR1 and CDR2 from the germline V gene are SGHNT and YENEEA. This CDR3 region has 15 residues. Here the CDR3 DNA reads TGTGCCAGCAGCTTAGAGGACAGGGGAGCCTACGAGCAGTACTTC. Its protein is CASSLEDRGAYEQYF. Based on the CDR3 plus reference TRBV11-3 and TRBJ2-7, the full variable domain is EAGVVQSPRYKIIEKKQPVAFWCNPISGHNTLYWYLQNLGQGPELLIRYENEEAVDDSQLPKDRFSAERLKGVDSTLKIQPAELGDSAVYLCASSLEDRGAYEQYFGPGTRLTVT.

Many counts were recorded for this clonotype. The gene calls are TRBV27 and TRBJ1-5; D unresolved. The CDR3 is 13 amino acids. Germline-derived CDR1 and CDR2 are MNHEY and SMNVEV (reference sequence). Trimming stripped 4 bases from V and 7 bases from J, with 11 bases between. The CDR3 here is CASSSSVGQPQHF. The CDR3 nucleotides are TGTGCCAGCAGTTCCTCTGTAGGGCAGCCCCAGCATTTT.

This clonotype was picked up many times. This chain uses TRBV30 with TRBJ1-5; 7 nucleotides align to TRBD1. Trimming cost V 1 base and J 5 bases; bases outside gene matches: 2. CDR3 size: 13 residues. Germline CDR1 and CDR2: GTSNPN and SVGIG (reference sequence). The CDR3 DNA follows: TGTGCCTGGAGTGCAGGGGGAGATCAGCCCCAGCATTTT. Encoded protein: CAWSAGGDQPQHF.

This clonotype was counted many times. The chain uses TRBV2 and TRBJ1-1, with D uncertain. Germline assignment: CDR1 SNHLY and CDR2 FYNNEI. The V and J ends lost 0 bases and 2 bases respectively, with 10 bases between them. The CDR3 contains 15 residues. Written as DNA, the CDR3 is TGTGCCAGCAGTGAAGCGCTTGGGCTCAACACTGAAGCTTTCTTT. Residues: CASSEALGLNTEAFF. Complete variable domain (other parts from reference TRBV2 and TRBJ1-1): EPEVTQTPSHQVTQMGQEVILRCVPISNHLYFYWYRQILGQKVEFLVSFYNNEISEKSEIFDDQFSVERPDGSNFTLKIRSTKLEDSAMYFCASSEALGLNTEAFFGQGTRLTVV.

Details on this clonotype: An end of the junction does not agree with germline; a read error may underlie this. The chain combines TRBV12-3 or TRBV12-4 with TRBJ1-5; D remains ambiguous. CDR3 length: 14 residues. The CDR3 loop is CACSLSGYNQPQHF. The CDR3 DNA follows: TGTGCCTGCAGTCTATCTGGGTACAATCAGCCCCAGCATTTT.